These 9 T cell receptor beta chains were all obtained from the same sample, sequenced in a study of blood T cell repertoires in COVID-19. Method: immunoSEQ multiplex PCR; TCRdb's copy keeps in-frame clones and lacks some. This sample yields 300,000 to 350,000 clones, of which about nine tenths are seen a single time; 6.5% to 8% belongs to the top ten. The specimen was peripheral blood. The receptors derive from a woman in her 30s with COVID-19, enrolled during active disease.

The CDR3 here is CASSLGLPGEQYF. CDR3 DNA: TGTGCCAGCAGCTTAGGGCTGCCTGGCGAGCAGTACTTC. V and J are TRBV7-9 and TRBJ2-7; D is uncertain. Germline CDR1 and CDR2: SEHNR and FQNEAQ (reference sequence). Trimming shortened V by 1 base and J by 6 bases, and 10 bases separated the two germline ends. The CDR3 length is 13 residues.

This clone was seen only once. This chain connects TRBV28 to TRBJ1-5; 10 nucleotides match TRBD1. Germline V lookup: CDR1 MDHEN, CDR2 SYDVKM. Losses at the gene ends were 3 bases for V and 1 base for J; bases not matched to a gene: 3. This CDR3 is built from 16 residues. The CDR3 loop reads CASSLGQGYSNQPQHF. The CDR3 bases are TGTGCCAGCAGTTTGGGACAGGGGTACAGCAATCAGCCCCAGCATTTT. The entire variable domain, with the rest obtained from reference TRBV28 and TRBJ1-5, is as follows: DVKVTQSSRYLVKRTGEKVFLECVQDMDHENMFWYRQDPGLGLRLIYFSYDVKMKEKGDIPEGYSVSREKKERFSLILESASTNQTSMYLCASSLGQGYSNQPQHFGDGTRLSIL.

The chain uses TRBV19 and TRBJ1-2; a possible D gene is TRBD1 (6 bases). The CDR3 length is 14 residues. V was clipped by 5 bases and J by 4 bases, with 14 bases between them. Germline loops: CDR1 LNHDA, CDR2 SQIVND (reference sequence). The CDR3 is CASSPESTGYGYTF. In DNA, the CDR3 is TGTGCCAGTAGTCCAGAGTCGACAGGCTATGGCTACACCTTC.

The rearrangement joins TRBV4-3 to TRBJ1-5, with D uncertain. Germline CDR1 and CDR2: LGHNA and YSLEER. There are 15 residues in the CDR3. Trimming took off 0 bases at V and 0 bases at J, with 6 bases between the two ends. CDR3 loop: CASSQDLNSNQPQHF. The DNA for the CDR3 is TGCGCCAGCAGCCAAGATTTAAATAGCAATCAGCCCCAGCATTTT.

V is TRBV28 and J is TRBJ1-2; 10 bases match TRBD1. This CDR3 is 12 amino acids long. Germline V gives CDR1 MDHEN, CDR2 SYDVKM. V shed 7 bases and J 7 bases; nucleotides not matched to a gene: 3. The CDR3 bases are TGTGCCAGCACCAGGACAGGGGGTGGCTACACCTTC. Protein sequence: CASTRTGGGYTF.

The chain carries TRBV11-2 and TRBJ2-3; the match to TRBD1 covers 7 bases. CDR1 is SGHAT, CDR2 FQNNGV, per germline. The CDR3 runs to 15 residues. V trimming: 5 bases; J trimming: 2 bases; junction bases outside the gene matches: 7. CDR3 residues: CASSPRQGATDTQYF. CDR3 sequence (DNA): TGTGCCAGCAGCCCCCGACAGGGAGCCACAGATACGCAGTATTTT.

The rearrangement uses TRBV10-3 and TRBJ2-1; 13 nucleotides agree with TRBD2. Germline CDR1 reads ENHRY; CDR2 reads SYGVKD. The CDR3 runs to 14 residues. Germline trimming cut 2 bases from V and 14 bases from J; bases unmatched to any gene: 6. The CDR3 region is CAISEGLAGEREFF. As DNA, the CDR3 is TGTGCCATCAGTGAGGGACTAGCGGGAGAACGAGAGTTCTTC.

This chain connects TRBV6-4 to TRBJ2-1; D might be TRBD2 (6 bases). V dropped 3 bases and J dropped 9 bases, with 15 bases sitting between them. In germline, CDR1 is MRHNA, CDR2 SNTAGT. The CDR3 covers 14 residues. In DNA, the CDR3 is TGTGCCAGCAGTGATGGAACGGGAGTTGGTGAGCAGTTCTTC. This codes for CASSDGTGVGEQFF.

The DNA for the CDR3 is TGCGCCAGCAGCTACGTCCCAGGACAGAACACTGAAGCTTTCTTT. As protein: CASSYVPGQNTEAFF. This chain links TRBV5-1 with TRBJ1-1; D is possibly TRBD1 (5 bases). V shed 3 bases and J shed 1 base, with 13 bases lying between them. The CDR3 runs to 15 residues. The germline V gene encodes CDR1 SGHRS and CDR2 YFSETQ.